This T cell receptor beta chain was sequenced during a study of immune heterogeneity within non-small cell lung tumors. Study-level results: Individual patients showed largely nonoverlapping sets of high-frequency T-cell receptor beta clonotypes. There were identical dominant CDR3 beta clonotypes recurring across tumor sites within a patient, together with site-unique high-frequency clones.

With 32 V and 13 J primers, multiplex PCR amplified the TCR beta CDR3. TCRdb called the multiplex PCR reads again in MiXCR, with one record for every CDR3 protein. The table lists over 10,000 distinct CDR3 sequences, 20% to 25% of them singletons. Per sample, approximately 0.6 ug of bulk tumor genomic DNA was the template used. In surgery, several biopsies were collected from each primary tumor at widely spaced sites. Patients underwent curative surgery for non-small cell lung cancer (untreated and newly diagnosed). This CDR3 region has 11 residues. CDR1 and CDR2 (germline): MDHEN, SYDVKM. In regard to this clonotype: Its target is unknown. Germline and junction disagree at one end, which may indicate a read error.

The chain recombines TRBV28 with TRBJ1-2; D possibly corresponds to TRBD1 (5 bases). This clonotype was obtained from a man aged 50 to 59 with non-small cell lung cancer. Material for sequencing was lung tumor tissue. The CDR3 coding sequence is TGTCCCAGCAGCTGGGGGTTGGGCTACACCTTC. It translates to CPSSWGLGYTF.